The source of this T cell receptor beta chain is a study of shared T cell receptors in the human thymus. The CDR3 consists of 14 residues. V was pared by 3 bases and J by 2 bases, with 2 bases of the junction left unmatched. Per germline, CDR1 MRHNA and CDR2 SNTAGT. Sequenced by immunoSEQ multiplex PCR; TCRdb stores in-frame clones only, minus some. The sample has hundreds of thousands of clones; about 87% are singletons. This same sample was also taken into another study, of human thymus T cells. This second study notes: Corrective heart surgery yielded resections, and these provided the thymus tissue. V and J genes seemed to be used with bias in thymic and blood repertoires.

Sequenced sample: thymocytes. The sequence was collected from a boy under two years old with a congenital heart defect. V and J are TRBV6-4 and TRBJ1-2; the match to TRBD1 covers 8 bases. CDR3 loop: CASSEGDRNYGYTF. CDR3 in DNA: TGTGCCAGCAGTGAAGGGGACAGGAACTATGGCTACACCTTC.